This T cell receptor (beta chain) was profiled in a study of shared clonotypes between healthy human individuals. Authors' data handling: Filtering differed for immunoSEQ, which gave only junction sequences without quality scores. TCRdb keeps only in-frame clones here, not all; method: immunoSEQ multiplex PCR. V and J calls and clone size are as listed in that table; D and trimming were resolved from the DNA. In the table there are about 2.4 million clones, approximately 93% of which are singletons. This TCR came from a man younger than 30 in good health. Some clones in this sample may be carry-over from other donors' samples. The sequencing sample was made of naive CD4+ T cells from PBMCs. This sample's subset: CD45RA+ positively selected.

CDR3: CASSLTGALEKLFF. The CDR3 DNA sequence: TGTGCCAGCAGCCTAACAGGGGCCCTTGAAAAACTGTTTTTT. V usage is TRBV28 and J usage is TRBJ1-4, with TRBD1 identical over 7 bases. V lost 6 bases and J lost 7; bases outside the gene matches: 8. The CDR3 covers 14 residues. CDR1 and CDR2 (germline): MDHEN, SYDVKM.